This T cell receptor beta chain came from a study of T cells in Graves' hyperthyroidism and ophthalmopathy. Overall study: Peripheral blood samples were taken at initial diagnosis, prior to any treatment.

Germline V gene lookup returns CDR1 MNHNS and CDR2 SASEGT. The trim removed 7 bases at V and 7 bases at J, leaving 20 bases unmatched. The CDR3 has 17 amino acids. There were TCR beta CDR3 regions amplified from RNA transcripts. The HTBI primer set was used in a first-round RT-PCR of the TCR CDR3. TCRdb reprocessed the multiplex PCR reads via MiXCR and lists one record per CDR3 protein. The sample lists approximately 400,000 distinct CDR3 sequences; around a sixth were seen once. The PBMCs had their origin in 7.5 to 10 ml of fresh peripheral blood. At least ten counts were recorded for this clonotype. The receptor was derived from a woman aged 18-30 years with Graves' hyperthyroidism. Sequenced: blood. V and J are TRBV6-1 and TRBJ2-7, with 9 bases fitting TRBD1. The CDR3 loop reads CASTPIPPGTGTGEQYF. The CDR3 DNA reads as TGTGCCAGCACCCCCATCCCGCCCGGGACAGGGACGGGGGAGCAGTACTTC.